A single sample is the source of the 32 T cell receptor beta chains below, sequenced in a study of patients and donors after allogeneic stem cell transplantation. MiXCR was run by TCRdb on the RT-PCR reads, yielding one entry per CDR3 protein. Seen here are about 110,000 distinct CDR3 sequences, around 35% observed once, and the top ten hold roughly 30%. Specimen: blood, either unsorted or a sorted T cell fraction (not recorded which). The receptors stem from a human donor who was either an allogeneic HSCT recipient or a stem cell or donor lymphocyte infusion donor (not recorded which). It is not recorded whose cells these are; they may come from a transplant donor.

This clonotype was counted many times. V and J are TRBV5-5 and TRBJ2-7; D is unresolved. The CDR3 length is 12 residues. CDR1 is SGHKS, CDR2 YYEKEE, per germline (reference sequence). The germline V and J ends were trimmed by 2 bases and 6 bases, with 9 bases remaining between them. The CDR3 DNA sequence: TGTGCCAGCAGCTTAGTAGGGTCCGAGCAGTACTTC. It specifies CASSLVGSEQYF.

Ten or more counts support this clonotype. V and J are TRBV20-1 and TRBJ1-2; 12 bases are shared with TRBD1. V trimming: 0 bases; J trimming: 7 bases; junction bases outside the gene matches: 6. The CDR3 loop spans 15 amino acids. CDR1 DFQATT and CDR2 SNEGSKA come from the germline V gene (reference sequence). This chain's CDR3 is CSARDEGQGASGYTF. The CDR3 DNA reads TGCAGTGCTAGAGATGAGGGACAGGGGGCTTCTGGCTACACCTTC.

V usage is TRBV10-3 and J usage is TRBJ2-1, with 8 nucleotides matching TRBD2. J lost 5 bases, V lost 1 base, and 1 base had no gene match. The CDR3 totals 14 residues. Looked up from germline, CDR1 is ENHRY and CDR2 is SYGVKD. The CDR3 reads CAISELAGNNEQFF. The CDR3 coding sequence is TGTGCCATCAGTGAGTTAGCGGGGAACAATGAGCAGTTCTTC.

The genes are TRBV6-2 or TRBV6-3 and TRBJ2-7; D is tentatively TRBD1 or TRBD2 (5 bases each). V lost 4 bases and J 0 bases, leaving 10 bases between the germline ends. Germline assignment: CDR1 MNHEY and CDR2 SVGEGT. This CDR3 spans 14 amino acids. The CDR3 sequence is CASSFTGLSYEQYF. The CDR3 nucleotides read TGTGCCAGCAGTTTTACAGGACTCTCCTACGAGCAGTACTTC.

This clonotype has a count of ten or more. The chain couples TRBV27 to TRBJ2-1; D ambiguous. CDR1 is MNHEY and CDR2 is SMNVEV in the germline V gene (reference sequence). The V and J ends lost 5 bases and 1 base respectively, with 9 bases between them. This CDR3 has 14 residues. The CDR3 loop is CASSPRASYNEQFF. In nucleotides, the CDR3 is TGTGCCAGCAGTCCCCGGGCGTCCTACAATGAGCAGTTCTTC.

The gene calls are TRBV7-8 and TRBJ2-1; perhaps TRBD2 as D (5 bases). The V gene lost 1 base and the J gene lost 14 bases, with 15 bases spanning the gap. The CDR3 consists of 13 residues. Germline V gene sequence: CDR1 SGHVS, CDR2 FQNEAQ. The CDR3 sequence is CASSLGSEGKEFF. As DNA, the CDR3 is TGTGCCAGCAGCTTAGGATCCGAGGGAAAGGAGTTCTTC.

The chain uses TRBV24-1 and TRBJ1-2; 8 nucleotides align to TRBD1. The CDR3 spans 14 residues. V trimming: 3 bases; J trimming: 10 bases; junction bases outside the gene matches: 9. Germline values: CDR1 KGHDR, CDR2 SFDVKD. This CDR3 reads CATSDQTGAGDYTF. DNA for the CDR3: TGTGCCACCAGTGATCAGACAGGGGCAGGGGACTACACCTTC.

The gene calls are TRBV7-2 and TRBJ2-5; D could derive from TRBD1 or TRBD2 (7 bases each). The CDR3 loop spans 15 amino acids. Trimming left V 3 bases short and J 4 bases short, with 15 bases between. The germline V gene has CDR1 SGHTA and CDR2 FQGNSA. CDR3 bases: TGTGCCAGCAGCTTTTATGGCAGGGGGGGAGAGACCCAGTACTTC. Protein product: CASSFYGRGGETQYF.

The chain combines TRBV12-3 or TRBV12-4 with TRBJ2-2; D is undetermined. CDR3 length: 19 residues. The V and J ends lost 3 bases and 5 bases respectively, with 25 bases between them. CDR3: CASSLHGWPPTIETGELFF. In DNA form, the CDR3 reads TGTGCCAGCAGTTTGCACGGTTGGCCCCCAACTATTGAGACCGGGGAGCTGTTTTTT.

The table lists this clonotype with a few counts. The chain has TRBV24-1 and TRBJ1-1; perhaps TRBD1 as D (5 bases). The CDR3 has 14 residues. Germline CDR1 and CDR2: KGHDR and SFDVKD. V lost 5 bases and J 1 base, leaving 10 bases between the germline ends. CDR3 loop: CATSGPGSNTEAFF. In nucleotides, the CDR3 is TGTGCCACCAGTGGTCCAGGGTCGAACACTGAAGCTTTCTTT.

This clonotype was counted between two and nine times. V gene TRBV12-3 or TRBV12-4 combines with J gene TRBJ2-5; a weak D match, TRBD2 (6 bases). The CDR3 sequence is 13 residues long. The V gene lost 3 bases and the J gene lost 4 bases, with 9 bases spanning the gap. This chain's CDR3 is CASSLGRRETQYF. CDR3 DNA: TGTGCCAGCAGTTTGGGGAGGAGAGAGACCCAGTACTTC.

In its sample, this clonotype was seen a few times. The chain employs TRBV7-9 and TRBJ1-6, with no clear D. This CDR3 comprises 13 residues. V was shortened by 1 base and J by 6 bases, with 4 bases between the two germline ends. Germline CDR1 reads SEHNR; CDR2 reads FQNEAQ (reference sequence). Here the CDR3 DNA reads TGTGCCAGCAGCTTAGTCCTTAATTCACCCCTCCACTTT. It is translated as CASSLVLNSPLHF.

The chain carries TRBV10-3 and TRBJ1-1, with a possible D match to TRBD1 (6 bases). The V end was cut by 1 base, the J end by 1 base, with 7 bases between. This CDR3 is 14 amino acids long. Germline lookup yields CDR1 ENHRY and CDR2 SYGVKD. The chain's CDR3 is CAISEWGRNTEAFF. The CDR3 DNA reads TGTGCCATCAGTGAGTGGGGGCGGAACACTGAAGCTTTCTTT.

This clonotype was observed a few times. The CDR3, as DNA: TGTGCCAGCAGTTTAGGCAGACTTTATGGCTACACCTTC. Residues: CASSLGRLYGYTF. J is TRBJ1-2 and V is TRBV12-3 or TRBV12-4; D call uncertain. The CDR3 runs to 13 residues. V was trimmed by 1 base and J by 5 bases, leaving 8 bases between them.

The chain employs TRBV20-1 and TRBJ1-1; D unclear. The CDR3 is 16 amino acids. V shed 0 bases and J shed 2 bases, with 16 bases lying between them. Per germline, CDR1 DFQATT and CDR2 SNEGSKA (reference sequence). CDR3 coding DNA: TGCAGTGCTAGAGATGGATGGCTGACTGGCAACACTGAAGCTTTCTTT. It specifies CSARDGWLTGNTEAFF.

The chain combines TRBV20-1 with TRBJ1-1, with D possibly being TRBD1 (5 bases). This CDR3 comprises 14 residues. Trimming removed 3 bases at V and 2 bases at J, with 13 bases between. Germline V gene lookup returns CDR1 DFQATT and CDR2 SNEGSKA (reference sequence). CDR3 loop: CSASGLGDNTEAFF. As DNA, the CDR3 is TGCAGTGCTAGTGGGTTGGGGGACAACACTGAAGCTTTCTTT.

This clonotype was observed a handful of times. The chain couples TRBV6-6 to TRBJ1-1, with 8 bases lining up with TRBD1. V shed 5 bases and J 2 bases; nucleotides not matched to a gene: 4. The CDR3 consists of 14 residues. CDR1 is MNHNY, CDR2 SVGAGI, per germline (reference sequence). The CDR3 bases are TGTGCCAGCAGTAAGGGACAGGCCAACACTGAAGCTTTCTTT. Its protein product is CASSKGQANTEAFF.

This clonotype has just one count. The chain has TRBV11-2 and TRBJ1-2; D might be TRBD1 (6 bases). Trimming pared 1 base from V and 7 bases from J, leaving 10 bases between. This CDR3 has 13 amino acids. Looked up from germline, CDR1 is SGHAT and CDR2 is FQNNGV. The chain's CDR3 is CASSLGVRGGYTF. The CDR3 nucleotides read TGTGCCAGCAGCTTAGGAGTCAGGGGTGGCTACACCTTC.

The chain joins TRBV27 to TRBJ1-5; 9 bases agree with TRBD1. CDR3 length: 16 amino acids. Per germline, CDR1 MNHEY and CDR2 SMNVEV (reference sequence). With V trimmed by 5 bases and J by 5 bases, 10 bases remained unmatched. CDR3 region: CASSPLPGTGHQPQHF. CDR3 sequence (DNA): TGTGCCAGCAGTCCCCTCCCCGGGACAGGGCATCAGCCCCAGCATTTT.

This clonotype was counted a few times. The V call is TRBV5-1, the J call TRBJ1-2; D gene ambiguous. V gave up 5 bases and J gave up 6 bases, with 20 bases separating them. Germline CDR1 and CDR2: SGHRS and YFSETQ. CDR3 length: 15 amino acids. The CDR3: CASSFLHPGGDGYTF. In DNA, the CDR3 is TGCGCCAGCAGTTTCCTCCATCCCGGCGGGGATGGCTACACCTTC.

The genes are TRBV7-2 and TRBJ1-5, with D maybe TRBD1 (5 bases). Looked up from germline, CDR1 is SGHTA and CDR2 is FQGNSA. This CDR3 region has 13 residues. Trimming shortened V by 1 base and J by 7 bases, and 8 bases separated the two germline ends. CDR3 coding DNA: TGTGCCAGCAGCTTAGGGGGCGAGCAGCCCCAGCATTTT. It encodes CASSLGGEQPQHF.

The V and J genes are TRBV18 and TRBJ2-3; D gene unclear. Germline assignment: CDR1 KGHSH and CDR2 LQKENI. This CDR3 comprises 13 residues. V was clipped by 1 base and J by 3 bases, with 5 bases between them. CDR3 protein: CASSPQQTDTQYF. The CDR3 DNA sequence: TGTGCCAGCTCACCACAGCAGACAGATACGCAGTATTTT. Full variable domain (rest looked up from reference TRBV18 and TRBJ2-3): NAGVMQNPRHLVRRRGQEARLRCSPMKGHSHVYWYRQLPEEGLKFMVYLQKENIIDESGMPKERFSAEFPKEGPSILRIQQVVRGDSAAYFCASSPQQTDTQYFGPGTRLTVL.

The sample holds a few counts of this clonotype. This chain joins TRBV7-2 and TRBJ1-3; no firm D call. CDR3 length: 14 amino acids. Germline CDR1 is SGHTA and CDR2 is FQGNSA. V gave up 5 bases and J gave up 8 bases, with 16 bases separating them. CDR3 in amino acids: CASSPGPEQYTIYF. The CDR3 region has the DNA TGTGCCAGCAGCCCCGGACCAGAGCAGTACACCATATATTTT.

The chain has TRBV11-2 and TRBJ2-3; 12 bases are a match to TRBD2. V lost 5 bases to trimming and J lost 5 bases; unmatched junction nucleotides: 11. CDR1 is SGHAT and CDR2 is FQNNGV in the germline V gene. The CDR3 sequence is 17 residues long. The CDR3 region is CASSRPSGRAIGDTQYF. The CDR3 DNA reads TGTGCCAGCAGCCGCCCTAGCGGGAGGGCGATAGGAGATACGCAGTATTTT.

This clonotype is a singleton in its sample. The chain uses TRBV20-1 and TRBJ2-7, with 9 bases aligning to TRBD2. The CDR3 runs 13 residues. The V gene end was trimmed by 3 bases and the J gene end by 6 bases; junction bases not matched to a gene: 6. Germline V gene data show CDR1 as DFQATT and CDR2 as SNEGSKA (reference sequence). The CDR3 sequence: CSASSTSGGEQYF. The CDR3 DNA reads as TGCAGTGCTAGTTCGACTAGCGGAGGCGAGCAGTACTTC.

The chain recombines TRBV27 with TRBJ2-7; TRBD1 matches at 10 bases. V trimming: 5 bases; J trimming: 4 bases; junction bases outside the gene matches: 5. Per the germline V gene, CDR1 is MNHEY and CDR2 is SMNVEV (reference sequence). The length of the CDR3 is 14 residues. For the CDR3, the DNA is TGTGCCAGCAGTATTCGGACAGGGGGATACGAGCAGTACTTC. Its protein product is CASSIRTGGYEQYF.

This clonotype has a handful of counts. This chain uses TRBV6-5 with TRBJ1-5; no firm D call. The CDR3 is made up of 15 amino acids. Germline CDR1 is MNHEY and CDR2 is SVGAGI. V dropped 6 bases and J dropped 0 bases, with 12 bases sitting between them. CDR3 sequence: CASRPHPYSNQPQHF. CDR3 nucleotides: TGTGCCAGCAGACCTCACCCTTATAGCAATCAGCCCCAGCATTTT.

This clonotype was detected a few times. V is TRBV7-8 and J is TRBJ1-5, with D tentatively TRBD1 (5 bases). CDR3 length: 14 amino acids. The ends were cut back, 5 bases at V and 1 base at J, with 9 bases in the middle. CDR1 is SGHVS, CDR2 FQNEAQ, per germline. The DNA for the CDR3 is TGTGCCAGCAGCAGACAGAGCAGCAATCAGCCCCAGCATTTT. Translation: CASSRQSSNQPQHF.

This clonotype has a handful of counts. The chain combines TRBV28 with TRBJ1-4, with D unclear. The CDR3 runs 16 residues. Trimming shortened V by 4 bases and J by 0 bases, and 12 bases separated the two germline ends. Germline values: CDR1 MDHEN, CDR2 SYDVKM. The CDR3 DNA sequence: TGTGCCAGCAGTTCCTCCCCCTACGCAACTAATGAAAAACTGTTTTTT. Translated: CASSSSPYATNEKLFF.

The sample holds a few counts of this clonotype. The chain employs TRBV3-1 and TRBJ2-1, with no clear D. This CDR3 spans 15 amino acids. Germline V lookup: CDR1 LGHDT, CDR2 YNNKEL (reference sequence). Trimming removed 3 bases from V and 3 bases from J, with 12 bases in between. DNA of the CDR3: TGTGCCAGCAGCCAGGGTAGGCCCCGCTACAATGAGCAGTTCTTC. It yields the protein CASSQGRPRYNEQFF.

The chain links TRBV27 to TRBJ2-3, with TRBD2 matching 7 bases. V lost 6 bases and J lost 4; bases outside the gene matches: 16. Germline V lookup: CDR1 MNHEY, CDR2 SMNVEV (reference sequence). This CDR3 spans 17 amino acids. CDR3 bases: TGTGCCAGCAGCGCACGGGAGGCGTCCCTTAGGGCAGATACGCAGTATTTT. This sequence encodes CASSAREASLRADTQYF.

The sample holds a few counts of this clonotype. The J gene is TRBJ2-5, the V gene TRBV12-3 or TRBV12-4; D perhaps matches TRBD1 (6 bases). The CDR3 has 15 residues. V lost 7 bases and J 1 base, leaving 16 bases between the germline ends. The CDR3 region is CASTLGHVPQETQYF. The CDR3 bases are TGTGCCAGCACGTTGGGACACGTACCCCAAGAGACCCAGTACTTC.